The rows below give T cell receptor beta chains drawn from one sample of a study of blood T cell repertoires in COVID-19. Only in-frame clones appear in the TCRdb table, and some are missing; sequencing was by immunoSEQ multiplex PCR. The sample consists of around 330,000 clones, 80% to 90% of them appearing once. Sequencing used PBMCs or T cells enriched from blood (not recorded which). Receptors were obtained from a woman aged 18-35 years who had recovered from COVID-19. Both conserved end residues are part of each CDR3. The order of the fields is clone size, V gene, D gene, CDR3 length, J gene, CDR3 protein, CDR3 DNA. D genes are given only for firm matches. Rows may omit the clone size; those that give it use once, few, many or a size class.

clone size: -; V gene: TRBV3-1/TRBV3-2; D gene: -; CDR3 length: 16; J gene: TRBJ2-5; CDR3 protein: CASSLRTPRPQETQYF; CDR3 DNA: TGTGCCAGCAGCCTGAGGACTCCTCGCCCCCAAGAGACCCAGTACTTC
clone size: -; V gene: TRBV5-1; D gene: TRBD1; CDR3 length: 12; J gene: TRBJ2-7; CDR3 protein: CASSITDRRTPF; CDR3 DNA: TGCGCCAGCAGCATAACGGACAGGAGGACACCGTTC
clone size: -; V gene: TRBV23-1; D gene: -; CDR3 length: 16; J gene: TRBJ1-1; CDR3 protein: CASSSRVEPMNTEAFF; CDR3 DNA: TGCGCCAGCAGTTCCCGCGTTGAGCCCATGAACACTGAAGCTTTCTTT
clone size: -; V gene: TRBV7-2; D gene: -; CDR3 length: 15; J gene: TRBJ2-5; CDR3 protein: CASSTARTLQETQYF; CDR3 DNA: TGTGCCAGCAGCACCGCACGTACTCTGCAAGAGACCCAGTACTTC
clone size: -; V gene: TRBV9; D gene: TRBD2; CDR3 length: 18; J gene: TRBJ2-7; CDR3 protein: CASSVGLGLAGDGGEQYF; CDR3 DNA: TGTGCCAGCAGCGTAGGTCTGGGACTAGCGGGAGATGGTGGCGAGCAGTACTTC
clone size: -; V gene: TRBV7-9; D gene: -; CDR3 length: 12; J gene: TRBJ1-2; CDR3 protein: CASSSEFVGYTF; CDR3 DNA: TGTGCCAGCAGCTCAGAATTCGTTGGCTACACCTTC
clone size: -; V gene: TRBV5-1; D gene: -; CDR3 length: 14; J gene: TRBJ1-4; CDR3 protein: CASSLDGGLEKLFF; CDR3 DNA: TGCGCCAGCAGCTTGGATGGCGGTTTGGAAAAACTGTTTTTT
clone size: -; V gene: TRBV11-3; D gene: TRBD1; CDR3 length: 14; J gene: TRBJ2-5; CDR3 protein: CASSQSRTGGTQYF; CDR3 DNA: TGTGCCAGCAGCCAATCCAGGACAGGGGGGACCCAGTACTTC
clone size: -; V gene: TRBV5-4; D gene: -; CDR3 length: 15; J gene: TRBJ1-1; CDR3 protein: CASSLRGTLNTEAFF; CDR3 DNA: TGTGCCAGCAGCTTAAGGGGTACCCTGAACACTGAAGCTTTCTTT
clone size: -; V gene: TRBV7-2; D gene: -; CDR3 length: 16; J gene: TRBJ1-2; CDR3 protein: CASSLTGEGENYGYTF; CDR3 DNA: TGTGCCAGCAGCCTCACCGGCGAGGGGGAGAACTATGGCTACACCTTC
clone size: -; V gene: TRBV4-3; D gene: -; CDR3 length: 13; J gene: TRBJ1-2; CDR3 protein: CASSQVYSYGYTF; CDR3 DNA: TGCGCCAGCAGCCAAGTCTACAGCTATGGCTACACCTTC
clone size: once; V gene: TRBV7-9; D gene: -; CDR3 length: 13; J gene: TRBJ2-7; CDR3 protein: CASSLAANHEQYF; CDR3 DNA: TGTGCCAGCAGCTTAGCCGCGAACCACGAGCAGTACTTC
clone size: -; V gene: TRBV29-1; D gene: TRBD1; CDR3 length: 13; J gene: TRBJ2-1; CDR3 protein: CSVGGTDYNEQFF; CDR3 DNA: TGCAGCGTTGGGGGGACAGATTACAATGAGCAGTTCTTC
clone size: -; V gene: TRBV20-1; D gene: -; CDR3 length: 13; J gene: TRBJ1-1; CDR3 protein: CSASGRGWTEAFF; CDR3 DNA: TGCAGTGCTAGTGGACGGGGGTGGACTGAAGCTTTCTTT
clone size: -; V gene: TRBV7-2; D gene: TRBD2; CDR3 length: 15; J gene: TRBJ2-2; CDR3 protein: CASSQTSGGTGELFF; CDR3 DNA: TGTGCCAGCAGCCAAACTAGCGGAGGAACCGGGGAGCTGTTTTTT
clone size: -; V gene: TRBV28; D gene: TRBD1; CDR3 length: 16; J gene: TRBJ1-6; CDR3 protein: CASTQFRDRGTSPLHF; CDR3 DNA: TGTGCCAGCACCCAATTCCGGGACAGGGGTACTTCACCCCTCCACTTT
clone size: -; V gene: TRBV5-6; D gene: TRBD1; CDR3 length: 12; J gene: TRBJ1-2; CDR3 protein: CASSDREGGYTF; CDR3 DNA: TGTGCCAGCAGTGACAGGGAAGGGGGCTACACCTTC
clone size: once; V gene: TRBV15; D gene: -; CDR3 length: 15; J gene: TRBJ2-1; CDR3 protein: CATSREAGAYNEQFF; CDR3 DNA: TGTGCCACCAGCAGAGAGGCAGGGGCCTACAATGAGCAGTTCTTC
clone size: -; V gene: TRBV18; D gene: -; CDR3 length: 12; J gene: TRBJ2-1; CDR3 protein: CASSPSRDEQFF; CDR3 DNA: TGTGCCAGCTCACCCTCCCGGGATGAGCAGTTCTTC
clone size: -; V gene: TRBV5-4; D gene: -; CDR3 length: 15; J gene: TRBJ1-1; CDR3 protein: CASRDGTPGSTEAFF; CDR3 DNA: TGTGCCAGCAGGGACGGGACACCAGGGAGTACTGAAGCTTTCTTT
clone size: -; V gene: TRBV5-6; D gene: -; CDR3 length: 14; J gene: TRBJ1-1; CDR3 protein: CASSLSGSRAEAFF; CDR3 DNA: TGTGCCAGCAGCTTGTCCGGGTCGCGGGCTGAAGCTTTCTTT
clone size: -; V gene: TRBV7-9; D gene: -; CDR3 length: 15; J gene: TRBJ2-3; CDR3 protein: CASSLGGGLTDTQYF; CDR3 DNA: TGTGCCAGCAGCTTAGGGGGGGGCCTGACAGATACGCAGTATTTT
clone size: -; V gene: TRBV5-4; D gene: -; CDR3 length: 15; J gene: TRBJ2-3; CDR3 protein: CASSLVGRSTDTQYF; CDR3 DNA: TGTGCCAGCAGCTTGGTAGGGAGGAGCACAGATACGCAGTATTTT
clone size: few; V gene: TRBV2; D gene: TRBD1; CDR3 length: 14; J gene: TRBJ1-6; CDR3 protein: CASRTDRAGSPLHF; CDR3 DNA: TGTGCCAGCAGGACCGACAGGGCCGGTTCACCCCTCCACTTT
clone size: -; V gene: TRBV11-3; D gene: -; CDR3 length: 13; J gene: TRBJ1-1; CDR3 protein: CASSLERDTEAFF; CDR3 DNA: TGTGCCAGCAGCTTAGAGCGGGACACTGAAGCTTTCTTT
clone size: -; V gene: TRBV7-2; D gene: -; CDR3 length: 14; J gene: TRBJ1-5; CDR3 protein: CASSLVPEDQPQHF; CDR3 DNA: TGTGCCAGCAGCTTAGTCCCAGAAGATCAGCCCCAGCATTTT
clone size: -; V gene: TRBV4-2; D gene: TRBD2; CDR3 length: 17; J gene: TRBJ2-1; CDR3 protein: CASSLQFWTSGNNEQFF; CDR3 DNA: TGTGCCAGCAGCCTCCAATTTTGGACTAGCGGAAACAATGAGCAGTTCTTC
clone size: -; V gene: TRBV2; D gene: -; CDR3 length: 13; J gene: TRBJ1-4; CDR3 protein: CASSAIRPEKLFF; CDR3 DNA: TGTGCCAGCAGTGCTATCCGCCCGGAAAAACTGTTTTTT
clone size: -; V gene: TRBV6-6; D gene: TRBD2; CDR3 length: 15; J gene: TRBJ2-5; CDR3 protein: CASSYPGLAGETQYF; CDR3 DNA: TGTGCCAGCAGCTATCCGGGACTAGCCGGAGAGACCCAGTACTTC
clone size: -; V gene: TRBV7-3; D gene: TRBD1; CDR3 length: 15; J gene: TRBJ1-1; CDR3 protein: CASSRDRTGPTEAFF; CDR3 DNA: TGTGCCAGCAGCCGCGATAGGACAGGTCCCACTGAAGCTTTCTTT
clone size: many; V gene: TRBV19; D gene: TRBD1; CDR3 length: 12; J gene: TRBJ1-2; CDR3 protein: CASSLQGGGYTF; CDR3 DNA: TGTGCCAGTAGCCTACAGGGGGGCGGCTACACCTTC
clone size: -; V gene: TRBV14; D gene: -; CDR3 length: 13; J gene: TRBJ1-2; CDR3 protein: CASSQEPTGGYTF; CDR3 DNA: TGTGCCAGCAGCCAAGAGCCCACGGGGGGCTACACCTTC
clone size: -; V gene: TRBV6-2/TRBV6-3; D gene: TRBD1; CDR3 length: 14; J gene: TRBJ1-1; CDR3 protein: CASSRTGRNTEAFF; CDR3 DNA: TGTGCCAGCAGCCGGACAGGGAGGAACACTGAAGCTTTCTTT
clone size: -; V gene: TRBV27; D gene: -; CDR3 length: 12; J gene: TRBJ2-1; CDR3 protein: CASSLLRGEQFF; CDR3 DNA: TGTGCCAGCAGTTTATTGAGGGGGGAGCAGTTCTTC